This section outlines one TCR beta chain sequence together with its context. The entry originates in a study of T cell changes during pregnancy in multiple sclerosis. Profiled with immunoSEQ multiplex PCR; TCRdb holds only in-frame clones, not every one. Here the sample spans 70,000 to 100,000 clones, 94% being singletons. The CDR3 has 15 residues. CDR1 and CDR2 from the germline V gene are SEHNR and FQNEAQ (reference sequence). Trimming took 2 bases from V and 6 from J, leaving 16 bases between them. Sequencing used peripheral blood, obtained in the third trimester of pregnancy. This chain connects TRBV7-9 to TRBJ1-2; maybe TRBD1 (5 bases). This clonotype was obtained from a female donor with multiple sclerosis, enrolled in a pregnancy study. The CDR3 nucleotides are TGTGCCAGCAGCTTAAGCGGGGGAGTTCTAGATGGCTACACCTTC. Translation: CASSLSGGVLDGYTF.